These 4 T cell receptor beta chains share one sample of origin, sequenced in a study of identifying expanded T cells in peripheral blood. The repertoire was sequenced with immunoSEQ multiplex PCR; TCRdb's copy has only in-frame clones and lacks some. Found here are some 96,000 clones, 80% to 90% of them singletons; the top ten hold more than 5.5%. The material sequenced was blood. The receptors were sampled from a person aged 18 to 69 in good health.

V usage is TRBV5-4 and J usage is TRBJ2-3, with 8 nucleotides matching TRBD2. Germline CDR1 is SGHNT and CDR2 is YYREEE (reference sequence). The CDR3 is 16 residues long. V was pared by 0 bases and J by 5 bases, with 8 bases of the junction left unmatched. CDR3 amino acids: CASSLVSGDLGDTQYF. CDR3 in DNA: TGTGCCAGCAGCTTGGTTAGCGGGGACCTGGGAGATACGCAGTATTTT.

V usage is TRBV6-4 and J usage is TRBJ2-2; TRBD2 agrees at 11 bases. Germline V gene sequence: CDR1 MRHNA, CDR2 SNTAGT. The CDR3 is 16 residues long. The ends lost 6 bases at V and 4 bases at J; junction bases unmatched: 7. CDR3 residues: CASSLLAGAGTGELFF. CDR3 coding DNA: TGTGCCAGCAGCTTACTAGCGGGAGCGGGCACCGGGGAGCTGTTTTTT.

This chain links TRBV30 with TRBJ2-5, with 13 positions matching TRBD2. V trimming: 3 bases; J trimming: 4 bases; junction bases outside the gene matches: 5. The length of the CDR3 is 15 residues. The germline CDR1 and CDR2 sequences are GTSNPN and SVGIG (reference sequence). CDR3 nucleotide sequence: TGTGCCTGGAGCCCCGGGACTAGCGGGATAGAGACCCAGTACTTC. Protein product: CAWSPGTSGIETQYF.

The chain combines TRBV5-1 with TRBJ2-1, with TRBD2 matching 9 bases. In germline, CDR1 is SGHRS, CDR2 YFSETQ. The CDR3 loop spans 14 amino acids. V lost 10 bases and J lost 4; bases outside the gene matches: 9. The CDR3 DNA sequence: TGCGCCTGCACCCGCGGGGGGGCGTACAATGAGCAGTTCTTC. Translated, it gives CACTRGGAYNEQFF.